The present entry profiles one TCR beta chain with its context. TCRdb independently ran MiXCR on the RT-PCR reads; one entry per CDR3 protein. The sample holds fewer than 75,000 distinct CDR3 sequences; about 14% are singletons and the top ten take less than 35%. This record comes from a study of patients and donors after allogeneic stem cell transplantation. Germline loops: CDR1 SGHRS, CDR2 YFSETQ. This CDR3 comprises 12 residues. V was shortened by 4 bases and J by 4 bases, with 6 bases between the two germline ends. The sequence was obtained from a human donor who was either an allogeneic HSCT recipient or a stem cell or donor lymphocyte infusion donor (not recorded which). It is not recorded whose cells these are; they may come from a transplant donor. The chain has TRBV5-1 and TRBJ2-1; D gene ambiguous. Sequenced input: blood, either unsorted or a sorted T cell fraction (not recorded which). As DNA, the CDR3 is TGCGCCAGCAGCATGGGTTACAATGAGCAGTTCTTC. It codes for CASSMGYNEQFF.